Listed below are T cell receptor beta chains from one sample, sequenced in a study of shared clonotypes between healthy human individuals. The protocol was immunoSEQ multiplex PCR, while the TCRdb copy is restricted to in-frame clones and leaves out a portion. Altogether 700,000 to 950,000 clones are present, roughly 96% being singletons, with the ten largest covering under 0.3%. The sample consisted of naive CD8+ T cells sorted from blood. Every receptor here comes from a young man in good health. Both conserved end residues are part of each CDR3. D genes are given only for firm matches. The size of a clone is reported for some rows only, either as once, few or many, or as a class for expanded clones.

v_call: TRBV9
clone_size: NA
d_call: NA
j_call: TRBJ2-7
cdr3_aa: CASSVSAASSYEQYF
cdr3_nt: TGTGCCAGCAGCGTATCAGCGGCCAGCTCCTACGAGCAGTACTTC

v_call: TRBV6-5
clone_size: once
d_call: NA
j_call: TRBJ2-1
cdr3_aa: CASRTDRHEFF
cdr3_nt: TGTGCCAGCAGAACAGACCGTCATGAGTTCTTC

v_call: TRBV7-9
clone_size: NA
d_call: NA
j_call: TRBJ1-1
cdr3_aa: CASSFPGTMNTEAFF
cdr3_nt: TGTGCCAGCAGCTTCCCAGGGACCATGAACACTGAAGCTTTCTTT

v_call: TRBV29-1
clone_size: NA
d_call: TRBD2
j_call: TRBJ2-1
cdr3_aa: CSVVGTSGAYNEQFF
cdr3_nt: TGCAGCGTTGTCGGGACTAGCGGAGCCTACAATGAGCAGTTCTTC

v_call: TRBV7-8
clone_size: NA
d_call: NA
j_call: TRBJ2-7
cdr3_aa: CASSSDRDGSYEQYF
cdr3_nt: TGTGCCAGCAGCTCAGACCGGGACGGATCCTACGAGCAGTACTTC

v_call: TRBV10-3
clone_size: NA
d_call: NA
j_call: TRBJ2-7
cdr3_aa: CAISESFVFHEQYF
cdr3_nt: TGTGCCATCAGTGAGTCGTTTGTTTTCCACGAGCAGTACTTC

v_call: TRBV4-3
clone_size: NA
d_call: NA
j_call: TRBJ2-6
cdr3_aa: CASSQDTGWANVLTF
cdr3_nt: TGCGCCAGCAGCCAAGATACCGGTTGGGCCAACGTCCTGACTTTC

v_call: TRBV11-3
clone_size: NA
d_call: TRBD2
j_call: TRBJ2-3
cdr3_aa: CASSPGTSGNTDTQYF
cdr3_nt: TGTGCCAGCAGCCCCGGGACTAGCGGCAACACAGATACGCAGTATTTT

v_call: TRBV6-5
clone_size: NA
d_call: NA
j_call: TRBJ1-1
cdr3_aa: CASTGVNTEAFF
cdr3_nt: TGTGCCAGCACAGGTGTGAATACTGAAGCTTTCTTT

v_call: TRBV15
clone_size: NA
d_call: NA
j_call: TRBJ1-1
cdr3_aa: CATSRSFGLNTEAFF
cdr3_nt: TGTGCCACCAGCAGATCCTTCGGGTTGAACACTGAAGCTTTCTTT

v_call: TRBV5-1
clone_size: NA
d_call: TRBD1
j_call: TRBJ1-2
cdr3_aa: CASSYGVTGEMGYTF
cdr3_nt: TGCGCCAGCAGCTACGGGGTGACAGGGGAGATGGGCTACACCTTC

v_call: TRBV11-2
clone_size: NA
d_call: TRBD1
j_call: TRBJ2-7
cdr3_aa: CASSLGQGHYEQYF
cdr3_nt: TGTGCCAGCAGCTTGGGACAGGGCCACTACGAGCAGTACTTC

v_call: TRBV27
clone_size: NA
d_call: TRBD1
j_call: TRBJ2-1
cdr3_aa: CASSQAGTGPYNEQFF
cdr3_nt: TGTGCCAGCAGTCAAGCCGGGACAGGGCCCTACAATGAGCAGTTCTTC

v_call: TRBV7-2
clone_size: NA
d_call: NA
j_call: TRBJ1-2
cdr3_aa: CASSLVPGTNYGYTF
cdr3_nt: TGTGCCAGCAGCTTAGTTCCCGGCACTAACTATGGCTACACCTTC

v_call: TRBV18
clone_size: NA
d_call: NA
j_call: TRBJ1-1
cdr3_aa: CASSPPSNSNTEAFF
cdr3_nt: TGTGCCAGCTCACCACCGTCTAACAGCAACACTGAAGCTTTCTTT

v_call: TRBV19
clone_size: NA
d_call: NA
j_call: TRBJ2-2
cdr3_aa: CASPSPGPNTGELFF
cdr3_nt: TGTGCCAGTCCCTCTCCCGGGCCCAACACCGGGGAGCTGTTTTTT

v_call: TRBV29-1
clone_size: NA
d_call: NA
j_call: TRBJ1-1
cdr3_aa: CSVFGQRNTEAFF
cdr3_nt: TGCAGCGTTTTCGGACAGAGGAACACTGAAGCTTTCTTT

v_call: TRBV28
clone_size: NA
d_call: TRBD1
j_call: TRBJ1-5
cdr3_aa: CASSWGTVSNQPQHF
cdr3_nt: TGTGCCAGCAGTTGGGGGACAGTCAGCAATCAGCCCCAGCATTTT

v_call: TRBV6-6
clone_size: NA
d_call: NA
j_call: TRBJ2-7
cdr3_aa: CASSYDYEQYF
cdr3_nt: TGTGCCAGCAGTTACGACTACGAGCAGTACTTC

v_call: TRBV2
clone_size: NA
d_call: TRBD1
j_call: TRBJ1-4
cdr3_aa: CASSEGQGTTNEKLFF
cdr3_nt: TGTGCCAGCAGTGAGGGACAGGGAACGACTAATGAAAAACTGTTTTTT

v_call: TRBV7-9
clone_size: NA
d_call: TRBD1
j_call: TRBJ2-1
cdr3_aa: CASSGWDSSYNEQFF
cdr3_nt: TGTGCCAGCAGCGGATGGGACAGCTCCTACAATGAGCAGTTCTTC

v_call: TRBV9
clone_size: NA
d_call: TRBD1
j_call: TRBJ1-2
cdr3_aa: CASSVRGPRDGYTF
cdr3_nt: TGTGCCAGCAGCGTCAGGGGGCCTCGTGACGGCTACACCTTC

v_call: TRBV7-8
clone_size: NA
d_call: NA
j_call: TRBJ2-5
cdr3_aa: CASSLTSGYQETQYF
cdr3_nt: TGTGCCAGCAGCTTAACATCGGGGTACCAAGAGACCCAGTACTTC

v_call: TRBV7-9
clone_size: NA
d_call: NA
j_call: TRBJ1-2
cdr3_aa: CASIVQGRDGYTF
cdr3_nt: TGTGCCAGCATCGTACAGGGTAGGGATGGCTACACCTTC

v_call: TRBV11-2
clone_size: NA
d_call: NA
j_call: TRBJ2-1
cdr3_aa: CASSRIASESAVERFF
cdr3_nt: TGTGCCAGCAGCCGAATAGCGAGTGAATCCGCTGTCGAAAGGTTCTTC

v_call: TRBV6-5
clone_size: NA
d_call: NA
j_call: TRBJ2-7
cdr3_aa: CASSYSFGSTREQYF
cdr3_nt: TGTGCCAGCAGTTACTCTTTCGGGAGCACCCGCGAGCAGTACTTC

v_call: TRBV20-1
clone_size: NA
d_call: NA
j_call: TRBJ1-1
cdr3_aa: CTGDRNTEAFF
cdr3_nt: TGCACCGGGGACCGGAACACTGAAGCTTTCTTT

v_call: TRBV9
clone_size: NA
d_call: TRBD1
j_call: TRBJ2-5
cdr3_aa: CASSAGTEETQYF
cdr3_nt: TGTGCCAGCAGCGCCGGGACAGAAGAGACCCAGTACTTC

v_call: TRBV7-9
clone_size: few
d_call: NA
j_call: TRBJ2-3
cdr3_aa: CASSLVEDTQYF
cdr3_nt: TGTGCCAGCAGCTTAGTCGAAGATACGCAGTATTTT

v_call: TRBV13
clone_size: once
d_call: NA
j_call: TRBJ2-2
cdr3_aa: CASSIGPMATGELFF
cdr3_nt: TGTGCCAGCAGCATCGGCCCTATGGCCACCGGGGAGCTGTTTTTT

v_call: TRBV7-9
clone_size: NA
d_call: NA
j_call: TRBJ1-4
cdr3_aa: CASSPPLGEQGNEKLFF
cdr3_nt: TGTGCCAGCAGCCCCCCCCTTGGAGAACAGGGCAATGAAAAACTGTTTTTT

v_call: TRBV14
clone_size: NA
d_call: TRBD2
j_call: TRBJ2-3
cdr3_aa: CASSQPGLAGTSTDTQYF
cdr3_nt: TGTGCCAGCAGCCAACCCGGACTAGCGGGGACTAGCACAGATACGCAGTATTTT

v_call: TRBV9
clone_size: NA
d_call: TRBD1
j_call: TRBJ2-1
cdr3_aa: CASSASGTGFNEQFF
cdr3_nt: TGTGCCAGCAGCGCTTCCGGGACAGGCTTTAATGAGCAGTTCTTC

v_call: TRBV21-1
clone_size: NA
d_call: NA
j_call: TRBJ1-1
cdr3_aa: CASSKRGSDTEAFF
cdr3_nt: TGTGCCAGCAGCAAACGGGGATCGGACACTGAAGCTTTCTTT

v_call: TRBV5-6
clone_size: NA
d_call: NA
j_call: TRBJ1-2
cdr3_aa: CASSVTGDLYGYTF
cdr3_nt: TGTGCCAGCAGCGTGACAGGAGATCTATATGGCTACACCTTC

v_call: TRBV7-6
clone_size: NA
d_call: NA
j_call: TRBJ2-7
cdr3_aa: CASSPYEPDYEQYF
cdr3_nt: TGTGCCAGCAGCCCCTACGAACCGGACTACGAGCAGTACTTC

v_call: TRBV7-7
clone_size: NA
d_call: NA
j_call: TRBJ2-2
cdr3_aa: CASRGGTGELFF
cdr3_nt: TGTGCTAGCCGAGGGGGCACCGGGGAGCTGTTTTTT

v_call: TRBV5-6
clone_size: NA
d_call: NA
j_call: TRBJ2-5
cdr3_aa: CASSFGGGETQYF
cdr3_nt: TGTGCCAGCAGCTTTGGAGGAGGTGAGACCCAGTACTTC

v_call: TRBV21-1
clone_size: NA
d_call: NA
j_call: TRBJ2-7
cdr3_aa: CASSNKHARRGGYEQYF
cdr3_nt: TGTGCCAGCAGCAACAAACACGCGCGGCGGGGGGGCTACGAGCAGTACTTC

v_call: TRBV29-1
clone_size: once
d_call: NA
j_call: TRBJ2-7
cdr3_aa: CSAVGYEQYF
cdr3_nt: TGCAGCGCTGTGGGCTACGAGCAGTACTTC

v_call: TRBV28
clone_size: NA
d_call: TRBD2
j_call: TRBJ2-3
cdr3_aa: CASSDGLLAGDTDTQYF
cdr3_nt: TGTGCCAGCAGTGATGGGCTACTAGCGGGTGACACAGATACGCAGTATTTT

v_call: TRBV4-3
clone_size: NA
d_call: NA
j_call: TRBJ2-2
cdr3_aa: CASSPIWGRGGELFF
cdr3_nt: TGCGCCAGCAGCCCGATCTGGGGGCGGGGCGGGGAGCTGTTTTTT

v_call: TRBV27
clone_size: NA
d_call: NA
j_call: TRBJ2-7
cdr3_aa: CASSWGRGYEQYF
cdr3_nt: TGTGCCAGCAGTTGGGGGAGAGGCTACGAGCAGTACTTC

v_call: TRBV6-6
clone_size: NA
d_call: NA
j_call: TRBJ2-5
cdr3_aa: CASSYPSGETQYF
cdr3_nt: TGTGCCAGCAGTTACCCCAGTGGAGAGACCCAGTACTTC